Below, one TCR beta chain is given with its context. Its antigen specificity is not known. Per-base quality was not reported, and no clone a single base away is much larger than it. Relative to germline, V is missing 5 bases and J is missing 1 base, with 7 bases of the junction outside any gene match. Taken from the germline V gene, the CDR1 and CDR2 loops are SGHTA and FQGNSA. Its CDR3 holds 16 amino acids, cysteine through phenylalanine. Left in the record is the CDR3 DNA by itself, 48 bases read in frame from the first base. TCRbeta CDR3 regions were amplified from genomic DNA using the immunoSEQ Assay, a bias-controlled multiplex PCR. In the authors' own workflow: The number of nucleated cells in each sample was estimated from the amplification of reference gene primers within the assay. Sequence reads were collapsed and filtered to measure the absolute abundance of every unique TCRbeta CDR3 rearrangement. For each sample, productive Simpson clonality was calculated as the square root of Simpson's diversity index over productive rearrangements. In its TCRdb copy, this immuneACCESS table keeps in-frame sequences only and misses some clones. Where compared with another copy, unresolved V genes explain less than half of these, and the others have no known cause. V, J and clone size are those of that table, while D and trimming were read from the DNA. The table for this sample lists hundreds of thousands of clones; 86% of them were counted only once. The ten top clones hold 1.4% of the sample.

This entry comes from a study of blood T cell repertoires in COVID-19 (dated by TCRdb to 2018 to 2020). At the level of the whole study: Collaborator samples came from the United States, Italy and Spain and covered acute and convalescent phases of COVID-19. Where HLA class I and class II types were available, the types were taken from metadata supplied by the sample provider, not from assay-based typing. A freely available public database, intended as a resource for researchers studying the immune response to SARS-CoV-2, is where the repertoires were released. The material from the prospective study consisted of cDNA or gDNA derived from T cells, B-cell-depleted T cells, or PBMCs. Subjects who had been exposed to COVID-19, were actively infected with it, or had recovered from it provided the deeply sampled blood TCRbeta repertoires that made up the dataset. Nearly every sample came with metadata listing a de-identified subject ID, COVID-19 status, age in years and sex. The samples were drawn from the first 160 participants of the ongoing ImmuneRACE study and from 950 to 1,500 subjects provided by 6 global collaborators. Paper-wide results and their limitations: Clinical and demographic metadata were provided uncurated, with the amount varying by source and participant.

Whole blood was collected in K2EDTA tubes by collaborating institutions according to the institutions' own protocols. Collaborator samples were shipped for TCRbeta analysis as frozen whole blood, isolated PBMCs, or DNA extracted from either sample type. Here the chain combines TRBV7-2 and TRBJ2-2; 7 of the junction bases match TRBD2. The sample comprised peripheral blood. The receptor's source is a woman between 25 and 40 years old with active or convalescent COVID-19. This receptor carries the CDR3 CASSPVAGLNTGELFF. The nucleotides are TGTGCCAGCAGCCCCGTAGCGGGCCTGAACACCGGGGAGCTGTTTTTT.